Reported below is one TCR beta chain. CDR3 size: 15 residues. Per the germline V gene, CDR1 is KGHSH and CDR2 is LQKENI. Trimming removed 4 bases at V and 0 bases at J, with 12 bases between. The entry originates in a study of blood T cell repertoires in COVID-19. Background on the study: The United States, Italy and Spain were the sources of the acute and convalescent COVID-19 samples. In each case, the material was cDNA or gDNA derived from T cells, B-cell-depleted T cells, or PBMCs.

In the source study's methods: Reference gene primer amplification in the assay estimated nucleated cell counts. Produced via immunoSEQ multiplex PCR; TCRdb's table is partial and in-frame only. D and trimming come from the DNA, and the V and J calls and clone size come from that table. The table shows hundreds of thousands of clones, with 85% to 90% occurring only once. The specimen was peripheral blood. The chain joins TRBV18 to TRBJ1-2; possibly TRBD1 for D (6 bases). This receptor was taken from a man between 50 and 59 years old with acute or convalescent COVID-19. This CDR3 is CASSQQRQANYGYTF. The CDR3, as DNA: TGTGCCAGCTCACAACAACGACAGGCTAACTATGGCTACACCTTC.